The next 25 T cell receptor beta chains were all read from a single sample in a study of control samples from healthy donors and cancer patients. Repertoires were generated with immunoSEQ multiplex PCR, while TCRdb's copy carries only in-frame clones and drops some. Altogether 99,000 or so clones are present, roughly 85% being singletons, with the ten largest covering roughly 13%. Sequencing input: blood. These TCRs come from a woman aged 45-59 years in good health.

The chain uses TRBV5-1 and TRBJ2-3; TRBD2 might be the D (5 bases). In germline, CDR1 is SGHRS, CDR2 YFSETQ. This CDR3 has 14 residues. V gave up 6 bases and J gave up 0 bases, with 11 bases separating them. The chain's CDR3 is CASKKRLSTDTQYF. The CDR3 DNA reads as TGCGCCAGCAAGAAGCGGCTTAGCACAGATACGCAGTATTTT.

This chain connects TRBV29-1 to TRBJ2-7; 10 nucleotides align to TRBD1. The CDR3 is 12 amino acids. From germline, CDR1 is SQVTM and CDR2 ANQGSEA. V shed 5 bases, J shed 3 bases, and the junction held 1 base outside the gene matches. The CDR3 DNA is TGCAGCGTTTGGACAGGGGGCTACGAGCAGTACTTC. This gives the protein CSVWTGGYEQYF.

This chain uses TRBV30 with TRBJ1-2; D ambiguous. The CDR3 is 14 amino acids. Trimming stripped 2 bases from V and 0 bases from J, with 10 bases between. Per germline, CDR1 GTSNPN and CDR2 SVGIG (reference sequence). CDR3 bases: TGTGCCTGGAGTCGTGGGCAGCCTAACTATGGCTACACCTTC. Its translation is CAWSRGQPNYGYTF. Combining the CDR3 with reference TRBV30 and TRBJ1-2 gives the whole variable domain SQTIHQWPATLVQPVGSPLSLECTVEGTSNPNLYWYRQAAGRGLQLLFYSVGIGQISSEVPQNLSASRPQDRQFILSSKKLLLSDSGFYLCAWSRGQPNYGYTFGSGTRLTVV.

Written as DNA, the CDR3 is TGTGCCAGCAGCTTGGACATCAACAGGGAAAAACTGTTTTTT. Encoded protein: CASSLDINREKLFF. This chain connects TRBV5-4 to TRBJ1-4, with D maybe TRBD1 (5 bases). The CDR3 length is 14 residues. Per germline, CDR1 SGHNT and CDR2 YYREEE (reference sequence). V gave up 0 bases and J gave up 8 bases, with 11 bases separating them.

The CDR3 sequence: CASSSQGVSYNEQFF. As DNA, the CDR3 is TGTGCCAGCAGCTCACAGGGGGTCTCCTACAATGAGCAGTTCTTC. This chain links TRBV11-2 with TRBJ2-1; 8 nucleotides line up with TRBD1. V was clipped by 4 bases and J by 0 bases; unmatched bases: 2. Germline loops: CDR1 SGHAT, CDR2 FQNNGV. The CDR3 has 15 residues. The whole variable domain, filled in from reference TRBV11-2 and TRBJ2-1, reads EAGVAQSPRYKIIEKRQSVAFWCNPISGHATLYWYQQILGQGPKLLIQFQNNGVVDDSQLPKDRFSAERLKGVDSTLKIQPAKLEDSAVYLCASSSQGVSYNEQFFGPGTRLTVL.

The CDR3 bases are TGTGCCAGCAGCTCGGCTCCAGGCGAGCAGTACTTC. Translating gives CASSSAPGEQYF. V usage is TRBV3-1 (or the pseudogene TRBV3-2) and J usage is TRBJ2-7; no reliable D call. CDR3 length: 12 residues. Per germline, CDR1 LGHDT and CDR2 YNNKEL (reference sequence). V lost 5 bases to trimming and J lost 6 bases, with 11 bases between them.

The genes are TRBV6-1 and TRBJ2-2; D unresolved. The CDR3 totals 14 residues. The germline V and J ends were trimmed by 2 bases and 6 bases, with 10 bases remaining between them. Germline-derived CDR1 and CDR2 are MNHNS and SASEGT. The CDR3 nucleotides read TGTGCCAGCAGTGAATTGTCCCCCCCCGGGGAGCTGTTTTTT. It is translated as CASSELSPPGELFF.

The DNA for the CDR3 is TGTGCCTGGACAGGGACAGGGGGCCCTGGGGAGACCCAGTACTTC. This translates into CAWTGTGGPGETQYF. This chain uses TRBV30 with TRBJ2-5; TRBD1 matches 12 bases. CDR1 and CDR2 from the germline V gene are GTSNPN and SVGIG (reference sequence). Losses at the gene ends were 4 bases for V and 5 bases for J; bases not matched to a gene: 8. The CDR3 runs to 15 residues. The complete variable domain, with remaining parts taken from reference TRBV30 and TRBJ2-5, reads SQTIHQWPATLVQPVGSPLSLECTVEGTSNPNLYWYRQAAGRGLQLLFYSVGIGQISSEVPQNLSASRPQDRQFILSSKKLLLSDSGFYLCAWTGTGGPGETQYFGPGTRLLVL.

This clone was counted a single time. The chain carries TRBV4-1 and TRBJ1-4; D possibly corresponds to TRBD1 (6 bases). Germline-derived CDR1 and CDR2 are MGHRA and YSYEKL. V lost 2 bases and J lost 8, with 15 bases in between. CDR3 length: 15 amino acids. The CDR3 DNA sequence: TGCGCCAGCAGCCAACAGGGGAATCGGGTCGAAAAACTGTTTTTT. Its translation is CASSQQGNRVEKLFF.

The J gene is TRBJ1-1, the V gene TRBV29-1, with D possibly TRBD1 on 6 matching bases. CDR1 is SQVTM and CDR2 is ANQGSEA in the germline V gene. With 2 bases removed from V and 3 bases from J, the gap between germline ends came to 16 bases. CDR3 size: 15 residues. In DNA, the CDR3 is TGCAGCGTTGAAAGGGCTGGCAGGGGTCACACTGAAGCTTTCTTT. Amino acids: CSVERAGRGHTEAFF.

The chain couples TRBV19 to TRBJ1-1; maybe TRBD1 (5 bases). The CDR3 runs 13 residues. In germline, CDR1 is LNHDA, CDR2 SQIVND (reference sequence). Trimming removed 6 bases at V and 0 bases at J, with 8 bases between. The DNA of the CDR3 is TGTGCCAGTAGCGGGACGGTGAACACTGAAGCTTTCTTT. Translation gives CASSGTVNTEAFF.

The V and J genes are TRBV27 and TRBJ2-5; 7 bases match TRBD1. The V and J ends lost 4 bases and 3 bases, in that order; junction bases with no gene match: 8. Germline assignment: CDR1 MNHEY and CDR2 SMNVEV (reference sequence). There are 15 residues in the CDR3. The DNA for the CDR3 is TGTGCCAGCAGTTCAGAGACAGGGTACAAAGAGACCCAGTACTTC. Its protein is CASSSETGYKETQYF.

The V call is TRBV5-1, the J call TRBJ2-3; tentative D call: TRBD2 (5 bases). The CDR3 runs to 13 residues. Trimming left V 7 bases short and J 8 bases short, with 17 bases between. CDR1 and CDR2 (germline): SGHRS, YFSETQ. The CDR3 loop reads CASGDHVGGTQYF. The CDR3, as DNA: TGCGCCAGCGGCGATCACGTTGGAGGTACGCAGTATTTT. Complete variable domain (other parts from reference TRBV5-1 and TRBJ2-3): KAGVTQTPRYLIKTRGQQVTLSCSPISGHRSVSWYQQTPGQGLQFLFEYFSETQRNKGNFPGRFSGRQFSNSRSEMNVSTLELGDSALYLCASGDHVGGTQYFGPGTRLTVL.

This rearrangement joins TRBV28 to TRBJ2-2; possible D gene TRBD2, 5 bases. V was cut by 2 bases and J by 1 base, with 8 bases left in between. CDR1 and CDR2 from the germline V gene are MDHEN and SYDVKM. CDR3 length: 15 residues. This CDR3 reads CASSLRGLNTGELFF. CDR3 coding DNA: TGTGCCAGCAGTTTACGGGGATTGAACACCGGGGAGCTGTTTTTT.

By sample share, this clone is medium-sized (0.01 to 0.1%). The rearrangement links TRBV2 to TRBJ2-2; D gene uncertain. Per germline, CDR1 SNHLY and CDR2 FYNNEI. This CDR3 spans 12 amino acids. V lost 7 bases and J lost 3, with 6 bases in between. The CDR3 DNA reads as TGTGCCAGCACAGACGACACCGGGGAGCTGTTTTTT. It translates to CASTDDTGELFF.

The chain is built from TRBV5-1 and TRBJ2-5; 12 bases align to TRBD2. The CDR3 has 20 residues. Germline loops: CDR1 SGHRS, CDR2 YFSETQ. Trimming at V came to 0 bases and at J to 2 bases, leaving 14 bases not matched to a gene. The DNA for the CDR3 is TGCGCCAGCAGCTTGGCCCAAAAGTCTAGCGGGAGGGCAGTACAAGAGACCCAGTACTTC. Translation: CASSLAQKSSGRAVQETQYF.

The genes are TRBV25-1 and TRBJ2-5; a weak D match, TRBD2 (6 bases). The germline gives CDR1 MGHDK, CDR2 SYGVNS. The CDR3 has 13 amino acids. V gave up 3 bases and J gave up 5 bases, with 10 bases separating them. The CDR3 here is CASSDSGRETQYF. The CDR3 DNA reads TGTGCCAGCAGTGATTCAGGGAGGGAGACCCAGTACTTC.

This clone was counted a single time. The chain links TRBV11-2 to TRBJ2-5; D is possibly TRBD2 (5 bases). Trimming left V 1 base short and J 4 bases short, with 13 bases between. Germline V gives CDR1 SGHAT, CDR2 FQNNGV. This CDR3 region has 15 residues. The CDR3 sequence is CASSLVGVSGETQYF. CDR3 DNA sequence: TGTGCCAGCAGCTTAGTCGGGGTTTCGGGAGAGACCCAGTACTTC.

The V gene is TRBV12-3 or TRBV12-4, the J gene TRBJ1-1; D not resolved. Trimming took off 6 bases at V and 11 bases at J, with 19 bases between the two ends. The CDR3 runs 13 residues. CDR3 nucleotide sequence: TGTGCCAGCAGATCCGACGAGCTAGGTAATGCTTTCTTT. It translates to CASRSDELGNAFF.

This clone has just one count. J is TRBJ1-1 and V is TRBV5-5; D call uncertain. The CDR3 loop spans 11 amino acids. Germline V gene lookup returns CDR1 SGHKS and CDR2 YYEKEE (reference sequence). V was pared by 3 bases and J by 8 bases, with 8 bases between. The CDR3 DNA reads TGTGCCAGCAGCTCCTCAGCGGAAGCTTTCTTT. Protein sequence: CASSSSAEAFF.

The DNA for the CDR3 is TGTGCCAGCAGCTCCCCCGGGACAGCTAGCACAGATACGCAGTATTTT. This sequence encodes CASSSPGTASTDTQYF. This chain links TRBV7-3 with TRBJ2-3, with 7 bases lining up with TRBD1. This CDR3 region has 16 residues. Germline-derived CDR1 and CDR2 are SGHTA and FQGTGA. Trimming removed 4 bases from V and 0 bases from J; junction bases left unmatched: 7. The full variable domain, completed using reference TRBV7-3 and TRBJ2-3, is GAGVSQTPSNKVTEKGKYVELRCDPISGHTALYWYRQSLGQGPEFLIYFQGTGAADDSGLPNDRFFAVRPEGSVSTLKIQRTERGDSAVYLCASSSPGTASTDTQYFGPGTRLTVL.

This chain links TRBV6-5 with TRBJ1-2; no definite D call. Trimming pared 0 bases from V and 2 bases from J, leaving 7 bases between. CDR1 MNHEY and CDR2 SVGAGI come from the germline V gene. This CDR3 has 14 amino acids. CDR3 residues: CASSYSVRNYGYTF. The CDR3 DNA follows: TGTGCCAGCAGTTACTCGGTCAGAAACTATGGCTACACCTTC.

CDR3 sequence: CASRQGSVSNQPQHF. As DNA, the CDR3 is TGTGCCAGCAGGCAGGGATCAGTCAGCAATCAGCCCCAGCATTTT. The V and J genes are TRBV6-5 and TRBJ1-5, with a weak D call TRBD1 (5 bases). Germline V lookup: CDR1 MNHEY, CDR2 SVGAGI. V lost 6 bases and J lost 1, with 13 bases in between. The length of the CDR3 is 15 residues.

The V gene is TRBV7-9, the J gene TRBJ2-1; D ambiguous. Trimming took 6 bases from V and 4 from J, leaving 4 bases between them. Germline V gene lookup returns CDR1 SEHNR and CDR2 FQNEAQ (reference sequence). CDR3 length: 11 residues. The CDR3 DNA reads TGTGCCAGCAGGAAGTACAATGAGCAGTTCTTC. Translation gives CASRKYNEQFF.

The chain carries TRBV7-3 and TRBJ2-1; D unclear. This CDR3 contains 15 residues. V gave up 2 bases and J gave up 8 bases, with 16 bases separating them. Per germline, CDR1 SGHTA and CDR2 FQGTGA. For the CDR3, the DNA is TGTGCCAGCAGCTTAGTCGTCTCAGCTATCGATGAGCAGTTCTTC. Its protein product is CASSLVVSAIDEQFF.